These 10 T cell receptor beta chains share one sample of origin, sequenced in a study of tissue T cells after allogeneic stem cell transplantation (dated by TCRdb to between 2021 and 2022). What the time point label conveys for this sample: recipient (host-origin) PBMCs collected before allo-HCT. The protocol used for the library was the immunoSEQ multiplex PCR assay. The table was pulled from immuneACCESS by TCRdb, which kept in-frame rearrangements only. Such tables lose some clones; where checked, under half of the loss comes from unresolved V genes, and the rest has no known cause. The sample contains tens of thousands of clones, around nine tenths of them found a single time. The ten largest make up about 3.8% of the sample. Sequences were derived from blood, sampled before transplantation. These receptors were obtained from a woman aged 35 to 70 who later had graft-versus-host disease after an allogeneic stem cell transplant.

This rearrangement joins TRBV7-2 to TRBJ2-2; D may be TRBD1 (5 bases). This CDR3 region has 15 residues. The germline V gene encodes CDR1 SGHTA and CDR2 FQGNSA. Trimming took 3 bases from V and 4 from J, leaving 12 bases between them. This CDR3 is CASSFHRTPTGELFF. The CDR3 region has the DNA TGTGCCAGCAGCTTCCACAGGACACCCACCGGGGAGCTGTTTTTT.

This clone has just a few counts. V and J are TRBV5-1 and TRBJ2-7; 7 nucleotides match TRBD1. J gave up 3 bases and V 4 bases, and 4 bases lay outside the gene matches. CDR3 size: 13 residues. Germline CDR1 SGHRS, CDR2 YFSETQ. The CDR3 bases are TGCGCCAGCAGCCTGGGGACAGACTACGAGCAGTACTTC. Translated, it gives CASSLGTDYEQYF.

This clone was recorded once. The chain combines TRBV30 with TRBJ1-2; no clear D gene. Looked up from germline, CDR1 is GTSNPN and CDR2 is SVGIG (reference sequence). V was trimmed by 0 bases and J by 8 bases, leaving 13 bases between them. This CDR3 contains 13 residues. CDR3 DNA sequence: TGTGCCTGGAGTGTACTCGGGTCTGGCGGCTACACCTTC. Translating it yields CAWSVLGSGGYTF.

Only one count was recorded for this clone. The J gene is TRBJ1-1, the V gene TRBV19, with D possibly being TRBD1 (6 bases). CDR1 LNHDA and CDR2 SQIVND come from the germline V gene (reference sequence). Between the trimmed V and J ends, which lost 5 bases and 3 bases, there was a span of 13 bases. The CDR3 runs 14 residues. The CDR3: CASSPREGDTEAFF. CDR3 bases: TGTGCCAGTAGTCCCCGGGAGGGGGACACTGAAGCTTTCTTT.

The chain employs TRBV2 and TRBJ1-2, with unresolved D. The CDR3 spans 13 residues. V dropped 5 bases and J dropped 5 bases, with 12 bases sitting between them. Per the germline V gene, CDR1 is SNHLY and CDR2 is FYNNEI. The CDR3 sequence: CASSKEVWYGYTF. The CDR3 nucleotides are TGTGCCAGCAGTAAAGAGGTGTGGTATGGCTACACCTTC.

This chain joins TRBV27 and TRBJ2-2; TRBD2 matches at 10 bases. CDR1 and CDR2 from the germline V gene are MNHEY and SMNVEV (reference sequence). This CDR3 has 17 amino acids. After removal of 3 bases from V and 0 bases from J, the junction contained 4 bases not matched to a gene. CDR3 coding DNA: TGTGCCAGCAGTTTGGGACTAGCGCGTACGAACACCGGGGAGCTGTTTTTT. Translation: CASSLGLARTNTGELFF.

The rearrangement links TRBV15 to TRBJ2-7; TRBD2 matches at 11 bases. The germline V gene has CDR1 LNHNV and CDR2 YYDKDF (reference sequence). CDR3 length: 16 amino acids. Trimming cost V 5 bases and J 2 bases; bases outside gene matches: 8. The CDR3 DNA sequence: TGTGCCACCAGCGGACAACTAGCGGGAGCTCCCTACGAGCAGTACTTC. Translation: CATSGQLAGAPYEQYF.

The J gene is TRBJ1-1, the V gene TRBV29-1; TRBD1 matches 8 bases. In germline, CDR1 is SQVTM, CDR2 ANQGSEA. CDR3 length equals 15 residues. The trim removed 0 bases at V and 1 base at J, leaving 4 bases unmatched. CDR3 nucleotide sequence: TGCAGCGTTGAAGATCCGCAGGGGGCGAACACTGAAGCTTTCTTT. As protein: CSVEDPQGANTEAFF.

In its sample, this clone was seen once. The V and J genes are TRBV7-2 and TRBJ1-5, with a tentative D call TRBD1 (6 bases). Germline values: CDR1 SGHTA, CDR2 FQGNSA. This CDR3 comprises 14 residues. Trimming pared 5 bases from V and 4 bases from J, leaving 12 bases between. The CDR3 DNA reads as TGTGCCAGCAGCCCGGACAGCTTTAATCAGCCCCAGCATTTT. This gives the protein CASSPDSFNQPQHF.

The chain carries TRBV5-1 and TRBJ2-3, with D unresolved. The V end was cut by 0 bases, the J end by 2 bases, with 10 bases between. The CDR3 runs 15 residues. The germline gives CDR1 SGHRS, CDR2 YFSETQ. The CDR3 protein is CASSLEAGPTDTQYF. DNA of the CDR3: TGCGCCAGCAGCTTGGAGGCAGGTCCCACAGATACGCAGTATTTT.